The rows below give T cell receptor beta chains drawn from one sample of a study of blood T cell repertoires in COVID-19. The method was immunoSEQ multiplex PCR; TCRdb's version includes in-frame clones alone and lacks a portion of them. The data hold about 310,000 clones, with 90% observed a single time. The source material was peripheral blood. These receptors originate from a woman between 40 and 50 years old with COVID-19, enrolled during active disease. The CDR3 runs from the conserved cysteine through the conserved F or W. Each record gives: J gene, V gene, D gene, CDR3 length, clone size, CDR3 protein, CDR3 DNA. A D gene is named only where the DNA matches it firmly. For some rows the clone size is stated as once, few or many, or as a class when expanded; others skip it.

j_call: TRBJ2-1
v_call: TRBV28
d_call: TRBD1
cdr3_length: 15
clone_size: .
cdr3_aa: CASSQIQGVYNEQFF
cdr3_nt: TGTGCCAGCAGCCAAATCCAGGGGGTGTACAATGAGCAGTTCTTC

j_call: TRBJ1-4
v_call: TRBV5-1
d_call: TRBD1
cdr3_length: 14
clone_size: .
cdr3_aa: CASSKTGRHEKLFF
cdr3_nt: TGCGCCAGCAGCAAGACAGGGCGACATGAAAAACTGTTTTTT

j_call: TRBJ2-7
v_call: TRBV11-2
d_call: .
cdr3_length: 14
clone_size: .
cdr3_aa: CASSLARVSYEQYF
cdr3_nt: TGTGCCAGCAGCTTAGCCAGGGTATCCTACGAGCAGTACTTC

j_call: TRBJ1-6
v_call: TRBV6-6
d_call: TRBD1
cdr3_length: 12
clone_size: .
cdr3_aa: CASRQGDSPLHF
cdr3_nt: TGTGCCAGCAGACAGGGGGATTCACCCCTCCACTTT

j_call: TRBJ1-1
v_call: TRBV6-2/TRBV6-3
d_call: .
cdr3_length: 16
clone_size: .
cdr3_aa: CASSYGLDRLNTEAFF
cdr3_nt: TGTGCCAGCAGTTACGGTTTGGACAGACTGAACACTGAAGCTTTCTTT

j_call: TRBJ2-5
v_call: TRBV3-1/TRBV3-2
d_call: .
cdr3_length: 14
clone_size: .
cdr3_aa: CASSQQAFQETQYF
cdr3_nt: TGTGCCAGCAGCCAACAGGCCTTCCAAGAGACCCAGTACTTC

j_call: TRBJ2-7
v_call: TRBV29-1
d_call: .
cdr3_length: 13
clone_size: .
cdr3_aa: CSVAGGDAYEQYF
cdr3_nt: TGCAGCGTTGCGGGGGGCGATGCCTACGAGCAGTACTTC

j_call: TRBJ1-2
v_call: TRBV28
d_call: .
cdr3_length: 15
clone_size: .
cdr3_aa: CASSFAPGSNYGYTF
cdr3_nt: TGTGCCAGCAGTTTCGCTCCGGGGTCTAACTATGGCTACACCTTC

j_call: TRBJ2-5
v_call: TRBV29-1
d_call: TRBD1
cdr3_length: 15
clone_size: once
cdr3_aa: CSVARTGTTQETQYF
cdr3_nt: TGCAGCGTCGCGCGGACAGGAACAACCCAAGAGACCCAGTACTTC

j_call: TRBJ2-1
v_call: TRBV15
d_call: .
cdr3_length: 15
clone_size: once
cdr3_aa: CATSSIEGAQREQFF
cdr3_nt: TGTGCCACCAGCAGTATTGAAGGGGCCCAGAGGGAGCAGTTCTTC

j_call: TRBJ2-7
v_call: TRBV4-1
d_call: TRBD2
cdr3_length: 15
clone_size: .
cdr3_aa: CASSQGLAGAEEQYF
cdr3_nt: TGCGCCAGCAGCCAAGGGCTAGCGGGAGCAGAAGAGCAGTACTTC

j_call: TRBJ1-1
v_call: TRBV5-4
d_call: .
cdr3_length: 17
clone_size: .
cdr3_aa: CASSPGGGGIRNTEAFF
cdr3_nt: TGTGCCAGCAGCCCTGGGGGAGGGGGAATTCGGAACACTGAAGCTTTCTTT

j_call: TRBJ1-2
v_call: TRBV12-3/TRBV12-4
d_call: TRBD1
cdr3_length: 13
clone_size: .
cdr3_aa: CASSRGTGLGYTF
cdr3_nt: TGTGCCAGCAGCCGGGGGACAGGGCTTGGCTACACCTTC

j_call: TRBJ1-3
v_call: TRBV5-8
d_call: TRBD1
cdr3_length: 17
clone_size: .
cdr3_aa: CASSWNDRGYSGNTIYF
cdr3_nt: TGTGCCAGCAGCTGGAATGACAGGGGCTACTCTGGAAACACCATATATTTT

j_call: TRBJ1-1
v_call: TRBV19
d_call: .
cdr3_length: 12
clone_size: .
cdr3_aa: CASSGRNTEAFF
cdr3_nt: TGTGCCAGTAGTGGGCGAAACACTGAAGCTTTCTTT

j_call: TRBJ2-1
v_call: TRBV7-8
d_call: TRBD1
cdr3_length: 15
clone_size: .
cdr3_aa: CASSSTGGAGNEQFF
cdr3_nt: TGTGCCAGCAGCTCGACAGGGGGGGCCGGGAATGAGCAGTTCTTC

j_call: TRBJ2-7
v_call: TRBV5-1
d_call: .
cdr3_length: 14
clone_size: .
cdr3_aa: CASSLGQAPYEQYF
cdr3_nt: TGCGCCAGCAGCTTGGGTCAGGCGCCCTACGAGCAGTACTTC

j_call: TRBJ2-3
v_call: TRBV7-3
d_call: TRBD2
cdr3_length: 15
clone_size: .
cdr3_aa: CASSASSGRANTQYF
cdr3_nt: TGTGCCAGCAGCGCCTCTAGCGGGAGGGCGAATACGCAGTATTTT

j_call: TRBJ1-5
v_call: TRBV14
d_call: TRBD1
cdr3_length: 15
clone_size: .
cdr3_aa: CASSPGQGDNQPQHF
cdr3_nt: TGTGCCAGCAGCCCGGGACAGGGGGACAATCAGCCCCAGCATTTT